This is a list of T cell receptor beta chains from one sample in a study. TCRdb reprocessed the 5' RACE reads with MiXCR, giving one entry per CDR3 protein. The table has over 55,000 distinct CDR3 sequences, 25% to 35% seen once. The sample was tumor-infiltrating naive CD4+ T cells sorted from the breast tumor. Receptor source: a female donor with breast cancer. The CDR3 runs from the conserved cysteine through the conserved F or W. Each record gives: CDR3 DNA, CDR3 protein, D gene, clone size, V gene, J gene. A D gene is named only where the DNA matches it firmly. Some rows mark clone size as missing; the rest say once, few, many or name a class of expanded clone.

CDR3nt: TGTGCCTGGAGTGTGGGGGGCAGCGGTAATGAAAAACTGTTTTTT
CDR3aa: CAWSVGGSGNEKLFF
d_gene: .
abundance: .
v_gene: TRBV30
j_gene: TRBJ1-4

CDR3nt: TGTGCCAGCAGCCAGAGCGGTTCCTACAATGAGCAGTTCTTC
CDR3aa: CASSQSGSYNEQFF
d_gene: .
abundance: many
v_gene: TRBV3-1
j_gene: TRBJ2-1

CDR3nt: TGCGCCAGCAGCCAAGATCAGCAGATCTACGAGCAGTACTTC
CDR3aa: CASSQDQQIYEQYF
d_gene: .
abundance: many
v_gene: TRBV4-1
j_gene: TRBJ2-7

CDR3nt: TGTGCCAGCAGCTCCCGGGGACTAGCGGGAGTCAGCGATGAGCAGTTCTTC
CDR3aa: CASSSRGLAGVSDEQFF
d_gene: TRBD2
abundance: .
v_gene: TRBV7-2
j_gene: TRBJ2-1

CDR3nt: TGCAGTGCGGGGAGGGACAGGGGAGGCACCGGGGAGCTGTTTTTT
CDR3aa: CSAGRDRGGTGELFF
d_gene: TRBD1
abundance: .
v_gene: TRBV20-1
j_gene: TRBJ2-2

CDR3nt: TGCGCCAGCAGCTTGACTTTTGGGGGATCGGACACTGAAGCTTTCTTT
CDR3aa: CASSLTFGGSDTEAFF
d_gene: .
abundance: many
v_gene: TRBV5-1
j_gene: TRBJ1-1

CDR3nt: TGTGCCAGCAGCTTAGGAGTGGCGAGACCCACTAGCACAGATACGCAGTATTTT
CDR3aa: CASSLGVARPTSTDTQYF
d_gene: .
abundance: medium-sized
v_gene: TRBV7-6
j_gene: TRBJ2-3

CDR3nt: TGCAGTGCTAGAATGGCATCCATGAACACTGAAGCTTTCTTT
CDR3aa: CSARMASMNTEAFF
d_gene: .
abundance: .
v_gene: TRBV20-1
j_gene: TRBJ1-1

CDR3nt: TGTGCCAGCACCGAAGCACAGGGGACTAAAAATTTCTTC
CDR3aa: CASTEAQGTKNFF
d_gene: .
abundance: few
v_gene: TRBV6-2/TRBV6-3
j_gene: TRBJ2-4

CDR3nt: TGTGCCAGCACGGGACAGCTCCAGGGCTATGGCTACACCTTC
CDR3aa: CASTGQLQGYGYTF
d_gene: TRBD1
abundance: few
v_gene: TRBV2
j_gene: TRBJ1-2

CDR3nt: TGTGCCAGCAGCCGCGACCGGGACAGGGTACAAGAGACCCAGTACTTC
CDR3aa: CASSRDRDRVQETQYF
d_gene: TRBD1
abundance: .
v_gene: TRBV6-1
j_gene: TRBJ2-5

CDR3nt: TGTGCCAGCCTAGAATACAATGAGCAGTTCTTC
CDR3aa: CASLEYNEQFF
d_gene: .
abundance: few
v_gene: TRBV7-2
j_gene: TRBJ2-1

CDR3nt: TGCGCCAGCAGCTTGGACGGTATTGACCTAACTGGCTACACCTTC
CDR3aa: CASSLDGIDLTGYTF
d_gene: .
abundance: .
v_gene: TRBV5-1
j_gene: TRBJ1-2

CDR3nt: TGTGCCACCGGGCTAGCGGGAGTAGGCAATGAGCAGTTCTTC
CDR3aa: CATGLAGVGNEQFF
d_gene: TRBD2
abundance: many
v_gene: TRBV11-2
j_gene: TRBJ2-1

CDR3nt: TGTGCCAGCAGCCCCACAGGGCTAGCGGGAACCGAGCAGTACTTC
CDR3aa: CASSPTGLAGTEQYF
d_gene: TRBD2
abundance: .
v_gene: TRBV7-9
j_gene: TRBJ2-7

CDR3nt: TGCGCCAGCAGCTTGTTAGGGACAGTTAAAGAGACCCAGTACTTC
CDR3aa: CASSLLGTVKETQYF
d_gene: TRBD1
abundance: .
v_gene: TRBV5-1
j_gene: TRBJ2-5

CDR3nt: TGTGCCAGCAGCCAATCAGCGGGATCCGGGGAGCTGTTTTTC
CDR3aa: CASSQSAGSGELFF
d_gene: TRBD2
abundance: once
v_gene: TRBV7-2
j_gene: TRBJ2-2

CDR3nt: TGTGCCAGCAGCCAAGATCCAGGGGCGGGGGGGCAAGATACGCAGTATTTT
CDR3aa: CASSQDPGAGGQDTQYF
d_gene: TRBD2
abundance: few
v_gene: TRBV4-2
j_gene: TRBJ2-3

CDR3nt: TGTGCCAGCAGTTACTCAGCGGGAGTGGGCAATGAGCAGTTCTTC
CDR3aa: CASSYSAGVGNEQFF
d_gene: TRBD2
abundance: few
v_gene: TRBV6-5
j_gene: TRBJ2-1

CDR3nt: TGCGCCAGCAGCCAAGGATCGGCGACAGGGTACAATGAGCAGTTCTTC
CDR3aa: CASSQGSATGYNEQFF
d_gene: TRBD1
abundance: few
v_gene: TRBV4-1
j_gene: TRBJ2-1

CDR3nt: TGTGCCAGCAGCTCATCTGGGACGTTCACCGGGGAGCTGTTTTTT
CDR3aa: CASSSSGTFTGELFF
d_gene: .
abundance: .
v_gene: TRBV9
j_gene: TRBJ2-2

CDR3nt: TGTGCCACCAGCAGAGAAAGGTCCGAGACCCAGTACTTC
CDR3aa: CATSRERSETQYF
d_gene: .
abundance: few
v_gene: TRBV15
j_gene: TRBJ2-5